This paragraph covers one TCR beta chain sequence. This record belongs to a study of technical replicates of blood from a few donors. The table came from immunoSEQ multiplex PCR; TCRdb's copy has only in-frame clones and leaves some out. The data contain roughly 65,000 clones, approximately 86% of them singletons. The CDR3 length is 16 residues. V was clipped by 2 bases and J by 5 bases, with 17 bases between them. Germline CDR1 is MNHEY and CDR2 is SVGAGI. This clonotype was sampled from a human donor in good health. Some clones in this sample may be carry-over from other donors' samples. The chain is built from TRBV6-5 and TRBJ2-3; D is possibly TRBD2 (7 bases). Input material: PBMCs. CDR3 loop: CASSYGAGEQGDTQYF. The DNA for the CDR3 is TGTGCCAGCAGTTACGGGGCGGGGGAACAGGGAGATACGCAGTATTTT.